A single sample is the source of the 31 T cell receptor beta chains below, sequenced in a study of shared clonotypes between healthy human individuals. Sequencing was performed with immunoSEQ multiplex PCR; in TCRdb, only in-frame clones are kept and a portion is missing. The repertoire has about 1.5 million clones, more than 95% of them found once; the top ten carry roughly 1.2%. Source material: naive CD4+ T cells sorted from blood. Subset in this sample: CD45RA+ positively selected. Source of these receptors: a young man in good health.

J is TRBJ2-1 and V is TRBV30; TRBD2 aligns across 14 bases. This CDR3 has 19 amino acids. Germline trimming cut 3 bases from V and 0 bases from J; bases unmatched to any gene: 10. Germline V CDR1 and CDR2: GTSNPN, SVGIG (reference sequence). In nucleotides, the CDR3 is TGTGCCTGGAGCACCGGGACTAGCGGGAGAATTAGCTCCTACAATGAGCAGTTCTTC. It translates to CAWSTGTSGRISSYNEQFF.

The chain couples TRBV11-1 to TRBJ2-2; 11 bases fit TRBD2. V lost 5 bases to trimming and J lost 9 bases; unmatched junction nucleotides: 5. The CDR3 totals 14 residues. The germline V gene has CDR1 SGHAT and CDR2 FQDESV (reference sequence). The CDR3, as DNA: TGTGCCAGCAGCCTCCAGACTAGCGGGAGGGAGCTGTTTTTT. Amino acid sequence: CASSLQTSGRELFF.

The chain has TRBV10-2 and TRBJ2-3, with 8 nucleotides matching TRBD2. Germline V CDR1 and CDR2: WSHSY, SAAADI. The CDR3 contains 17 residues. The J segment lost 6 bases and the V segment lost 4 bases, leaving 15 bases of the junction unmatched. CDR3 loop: CASSVVGSGTKGDTQYF. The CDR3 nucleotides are TGCGCCAGCAGTGTTGTGGGTAGCGGGACTAAGGGGGATACGCAGTATTTT.

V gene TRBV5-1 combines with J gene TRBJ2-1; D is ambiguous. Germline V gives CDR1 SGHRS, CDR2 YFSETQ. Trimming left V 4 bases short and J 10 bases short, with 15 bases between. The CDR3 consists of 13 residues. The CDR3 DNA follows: TGCGCCAGCAGCCCCTCGGTTTTGAGAGAGCAGTTCTTC. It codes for CASSPSVLREQFF.

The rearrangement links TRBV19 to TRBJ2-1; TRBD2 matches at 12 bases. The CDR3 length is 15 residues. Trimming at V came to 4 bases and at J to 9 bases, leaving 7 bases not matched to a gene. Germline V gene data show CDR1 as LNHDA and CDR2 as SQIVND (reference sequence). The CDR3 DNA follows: TGTGCCAGTAGTACCCTAGCGGGAGGGCCGGGTGAGCAGTTCTTC. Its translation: CASSTLAGGPGEQFF.

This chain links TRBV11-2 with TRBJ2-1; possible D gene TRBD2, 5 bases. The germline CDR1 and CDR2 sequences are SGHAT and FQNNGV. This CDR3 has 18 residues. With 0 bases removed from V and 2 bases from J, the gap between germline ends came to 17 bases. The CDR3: CASSLETLSGGTYNEQFF. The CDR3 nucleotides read TGTGCCAGCAGCTTAGAGACACTGAGCGGAGGAACCTACAATGAGCAGTTCTTC.

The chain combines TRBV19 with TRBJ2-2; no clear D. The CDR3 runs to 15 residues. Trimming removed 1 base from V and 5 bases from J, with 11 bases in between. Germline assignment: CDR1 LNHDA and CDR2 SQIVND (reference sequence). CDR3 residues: CASSIAGVGTGELFF. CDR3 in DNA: TGTGCCAGTAGTATAGCTGGGGTTGGGACCGGGGAGCTGTTTTTT.

The CDR3 nucleotides read TGCGCCAGCAGCGACAGGGGACCAGCAGATACGCAGTATTTT. This gives the protein CASSDRGPADTQYF. The chain couples TRBV5-1 to TRBJ2-3; 8 bases line up with TRBD1. From germline, CDR1 is SGHRS and CDR2 YFSETQ. The V and J ends lost 4 bases and 4 bases, in that order; junction bases with no gene match: 5. CDR3 length: 14 amino acids.

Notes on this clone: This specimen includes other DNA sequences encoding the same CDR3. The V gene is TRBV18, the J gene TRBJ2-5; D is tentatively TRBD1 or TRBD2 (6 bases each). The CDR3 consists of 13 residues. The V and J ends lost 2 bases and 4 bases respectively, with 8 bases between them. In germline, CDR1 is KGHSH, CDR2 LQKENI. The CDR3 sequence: CASSPGGGETQYF. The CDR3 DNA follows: TGTGCCAGCTCACCAGGAGGGGGAGAGACCCAGTACTTC.

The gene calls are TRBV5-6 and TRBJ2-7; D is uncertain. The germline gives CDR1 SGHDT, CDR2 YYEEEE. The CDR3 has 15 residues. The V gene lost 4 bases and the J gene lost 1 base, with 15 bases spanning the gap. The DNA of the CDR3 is TGTGCCAGCAGCCCGGTCCAAGACTCATCCTACGAGCAGTACTTC. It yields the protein CASSPVQDSSYEQYF.

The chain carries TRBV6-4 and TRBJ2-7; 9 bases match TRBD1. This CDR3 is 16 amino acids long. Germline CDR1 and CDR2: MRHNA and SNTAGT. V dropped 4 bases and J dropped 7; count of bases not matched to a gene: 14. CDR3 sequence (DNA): TGTGCCAGCAGTGGAAAGCCCCGGGACAGGGCTAGTGAGCAGTACTTC. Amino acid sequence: CASSGKPRDRASEQYF.

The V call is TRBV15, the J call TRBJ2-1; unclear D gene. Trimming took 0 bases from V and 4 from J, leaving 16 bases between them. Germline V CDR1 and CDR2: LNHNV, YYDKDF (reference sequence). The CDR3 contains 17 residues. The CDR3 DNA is TGTGCCACCAGCAGAGATGATGGGAATCCACCGTACAATGAGCAGTTCTTC. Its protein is CATSRDDGNPPYNEQFF.

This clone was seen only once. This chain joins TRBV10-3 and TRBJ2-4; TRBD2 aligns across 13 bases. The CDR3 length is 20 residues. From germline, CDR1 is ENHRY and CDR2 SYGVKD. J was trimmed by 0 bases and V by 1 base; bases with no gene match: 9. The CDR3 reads CAISEFRLAGGYIAKNIQYF. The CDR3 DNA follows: TGTGCCATCAGTGAGTTCAGACTAGCGGGAGGATATATAGCCAAAAACATTCAGTACTTC.

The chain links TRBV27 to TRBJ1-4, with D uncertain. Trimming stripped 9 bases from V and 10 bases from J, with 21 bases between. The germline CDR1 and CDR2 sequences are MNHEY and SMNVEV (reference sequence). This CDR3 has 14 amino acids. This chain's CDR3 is CASSPGDITAKLFF. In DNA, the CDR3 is TGTGCCAGTAGCCCAGGTGACATCACAGCAAAACTGTTTTTT. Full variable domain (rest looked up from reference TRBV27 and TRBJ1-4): EAQVTQNPRYLITVTGKKLTVTCSQNMNHEYMSWYRQDPGLGLRQIYYSMNVEVTDKGDVPEGYKVSRKEKRNFPLILESPSPNQTSLYFCASSPGDITAKLFFGSGTQLSVL.

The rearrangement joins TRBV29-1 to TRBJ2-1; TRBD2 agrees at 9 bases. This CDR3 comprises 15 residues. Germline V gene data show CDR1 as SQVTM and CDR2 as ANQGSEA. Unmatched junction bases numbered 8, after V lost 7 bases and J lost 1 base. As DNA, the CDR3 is TGCAGCGCCAAATCAGCGGGAGGATCCTACAATGAGCAGTTCTTC. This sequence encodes CSAKSAGGSYNEQFF.

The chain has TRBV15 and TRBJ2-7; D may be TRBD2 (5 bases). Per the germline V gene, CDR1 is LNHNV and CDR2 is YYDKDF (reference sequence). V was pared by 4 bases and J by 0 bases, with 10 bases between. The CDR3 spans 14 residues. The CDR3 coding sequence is TGTGCCACCAGCAAGGAGGCGGGCTCCTACGAGCAGTACTTC. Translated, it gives CATSKEAGSYEQYF.

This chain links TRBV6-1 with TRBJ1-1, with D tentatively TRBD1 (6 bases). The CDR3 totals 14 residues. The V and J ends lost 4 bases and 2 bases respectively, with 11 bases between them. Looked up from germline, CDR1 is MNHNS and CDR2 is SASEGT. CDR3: CASSAHRVNTEAFF. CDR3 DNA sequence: TGTGCCAGCAGTGCTCACAGGGTCAACACTGAAGCTTTCTTT.

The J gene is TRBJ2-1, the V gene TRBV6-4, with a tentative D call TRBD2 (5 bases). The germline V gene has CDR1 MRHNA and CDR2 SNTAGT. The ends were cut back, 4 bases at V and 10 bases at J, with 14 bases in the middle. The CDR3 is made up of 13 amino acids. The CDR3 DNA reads TGTGCCAGCAGTGGACTCCGGGGAAAGGAGCAGTTCTTC. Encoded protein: CASSGLRGKEQFF.

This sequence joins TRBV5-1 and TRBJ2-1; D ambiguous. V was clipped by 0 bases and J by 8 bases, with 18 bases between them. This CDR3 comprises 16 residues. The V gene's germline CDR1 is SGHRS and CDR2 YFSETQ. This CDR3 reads CASSLGGSKAIDEQFF. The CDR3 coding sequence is TGCGCCAGCAGCTTGGGTGGGTCCAAAGCTATCGATGAGCAGTTCTTC.

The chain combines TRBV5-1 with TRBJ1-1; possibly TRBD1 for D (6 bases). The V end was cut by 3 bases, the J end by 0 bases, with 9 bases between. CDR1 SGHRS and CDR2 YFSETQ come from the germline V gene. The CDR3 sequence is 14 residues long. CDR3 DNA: TGCGCCAGCAGCTGGACAGCCATGAACACTGAAGCTTTCTTT. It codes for CASSWTAMNTEAFF.

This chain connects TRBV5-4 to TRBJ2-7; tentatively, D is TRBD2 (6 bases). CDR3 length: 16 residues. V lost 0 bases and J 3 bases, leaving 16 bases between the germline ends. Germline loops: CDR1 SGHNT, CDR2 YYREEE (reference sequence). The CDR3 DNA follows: TGTGCCAGCAGCTTGGATGGGCTAGCGAGCTACTACGAGCAGTACTTC. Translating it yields CASSLDGLASYYEQYF.

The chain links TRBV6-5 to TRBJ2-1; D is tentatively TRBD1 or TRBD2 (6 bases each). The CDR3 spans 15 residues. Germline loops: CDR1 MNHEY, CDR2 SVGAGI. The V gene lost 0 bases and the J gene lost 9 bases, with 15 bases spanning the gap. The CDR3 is CASSYSSFGGGEQFF. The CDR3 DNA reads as TGTGCCAGCAGTTACTCGAGTTTCGGGGGCGGTGAGCAGTTCTTC.

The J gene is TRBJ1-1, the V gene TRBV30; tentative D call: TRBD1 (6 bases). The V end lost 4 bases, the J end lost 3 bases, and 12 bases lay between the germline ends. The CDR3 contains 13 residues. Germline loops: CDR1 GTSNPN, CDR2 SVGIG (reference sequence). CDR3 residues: CAWTVGADTEAFF. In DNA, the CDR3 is TGTGCCTGGACGGTGGGGGCGGACACTGAAGCTTTCTTT. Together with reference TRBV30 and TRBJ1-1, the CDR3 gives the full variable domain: SQTIHQWPATLVQPVGSPLSLECTVEGTSNPNLYWYRQAAGRGLQLLFYSVGIGQISSEVPQNLSASRPQDRQFILSSKKLLLSDSGFYLCAWTVGADTEAFFGQGTRLTVV.

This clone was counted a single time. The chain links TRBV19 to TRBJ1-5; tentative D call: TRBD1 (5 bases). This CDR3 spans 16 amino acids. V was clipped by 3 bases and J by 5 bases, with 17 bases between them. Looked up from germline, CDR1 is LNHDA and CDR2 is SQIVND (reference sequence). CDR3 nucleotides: TGTGCCAGTAGTATGAACCGGGGGATGTTGCATCAGCCCCAGCATTTT. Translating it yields CASSMNRGMLHQPQHF.

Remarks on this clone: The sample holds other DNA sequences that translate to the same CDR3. The CDR3, as DNA: TGTGCCAGCAGTGACTACAATGAGCAGTTCTTC. Translation: CASSDYNEQFF. J is TRBJ2-1 and V is TRBV2; D gene ambiguous. Trimming removed 3 bases from V and 3 bases from J, with 0 bases in between. Germline V gives CDR1 SNHLY, CDR2 FYNNEI. This CDR3 contains 11 residues.

DNA for the CDR3: TGTGCCAGTAGTCGACAATGGGGGGGTCGGGGCAATCAGCCCCAGCATTTT. This gives the protein CASSRQWGGRGNQPQHF. The chain has TRBV19 and TRBJ1-5; possibly TRBD1 for D (5 bases). This CDR3 contains 17 residues. Trimming took 5 bases from V and 2 from J, leaving 19 bases between them. Germline assignment: CDR1 LNHDA and CDR2 SQIVND (reference sequence).

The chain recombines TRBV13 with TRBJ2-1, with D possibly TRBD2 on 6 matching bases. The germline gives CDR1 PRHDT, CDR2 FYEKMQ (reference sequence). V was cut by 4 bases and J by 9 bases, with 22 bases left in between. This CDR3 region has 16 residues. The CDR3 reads CASSSLRRANTREQFF. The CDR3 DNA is TGTGCCAGCAGCTCCCTGAGGAGGGCCAATACCCGTGAGCAGTTCTTC.

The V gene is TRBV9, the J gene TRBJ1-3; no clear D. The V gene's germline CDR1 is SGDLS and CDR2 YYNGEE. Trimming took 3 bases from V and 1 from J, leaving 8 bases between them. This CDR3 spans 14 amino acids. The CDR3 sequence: CASSGVGSGNTIYF. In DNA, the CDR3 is TGTGCCAGCAGCGGGGTGGGTTCTGGAAACACCATATATTTT.

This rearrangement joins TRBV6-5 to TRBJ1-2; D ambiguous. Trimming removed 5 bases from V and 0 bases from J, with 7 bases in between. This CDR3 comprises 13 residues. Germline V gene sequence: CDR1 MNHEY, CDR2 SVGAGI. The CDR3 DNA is TGTGCCAGCAGTCATCGATCTAACTATGGCTACACCTTC. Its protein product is CASSHRSNYGYTF.

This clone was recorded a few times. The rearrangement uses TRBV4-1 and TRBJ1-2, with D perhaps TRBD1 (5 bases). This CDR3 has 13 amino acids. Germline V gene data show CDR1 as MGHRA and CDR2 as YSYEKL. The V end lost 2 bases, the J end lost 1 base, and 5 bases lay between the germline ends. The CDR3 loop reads CASSQQGNYGYTF. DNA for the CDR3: TGCGCCAGCAGCCAACAGGGTAACTATGGCTACACCTTC.

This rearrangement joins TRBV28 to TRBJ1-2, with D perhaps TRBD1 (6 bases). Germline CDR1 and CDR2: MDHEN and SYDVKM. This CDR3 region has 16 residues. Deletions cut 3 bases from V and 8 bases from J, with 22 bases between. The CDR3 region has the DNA TGTGCCAGCAGTTTTACGTTAGGCAGGGGCACTATCGGCTACACCTTC. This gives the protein CASSFTLGRGTIGYTF.